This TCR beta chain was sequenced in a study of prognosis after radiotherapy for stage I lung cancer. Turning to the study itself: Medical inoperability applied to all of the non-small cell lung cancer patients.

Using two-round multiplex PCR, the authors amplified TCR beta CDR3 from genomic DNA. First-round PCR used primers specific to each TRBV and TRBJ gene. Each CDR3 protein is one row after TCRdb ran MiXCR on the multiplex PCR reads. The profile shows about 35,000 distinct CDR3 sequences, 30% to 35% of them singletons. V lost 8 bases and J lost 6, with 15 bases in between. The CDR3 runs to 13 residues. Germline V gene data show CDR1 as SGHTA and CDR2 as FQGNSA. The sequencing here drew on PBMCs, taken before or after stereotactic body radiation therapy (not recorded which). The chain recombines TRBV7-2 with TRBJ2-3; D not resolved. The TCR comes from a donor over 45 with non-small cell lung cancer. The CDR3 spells CASLRGRTDTQYF. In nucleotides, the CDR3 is TGTGCCAGCCTCAGAGGCCGTACGGATACGCAGTATTTT. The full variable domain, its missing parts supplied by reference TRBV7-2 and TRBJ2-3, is GAGVSQSPSNKVTEKGKDVELRCDPISGHTALYWYRQSLGQGLEFLIYFQGNSAPDKSGLPSDRFSAERTGGSVSTLTIQRTQQEDSAVYLCASLRGRTDTQYFGPGTRLTVL.